Below are 14 T cell receptor beta chains sequenced from a single sample in a study of blood T cell repertoires in COVID-19. Method: immunoSEQ multiplex PCR; TCRdb's copy keeps in-frame clones and lacks some. The sample has about 82,000 clones, around four fifths seen once. The sample comprised peripheral blood. The receptors shown here come from a woman in her sixties with acute or convalescent COVID-19.

The V call is TRBV28, the J call TRBJ1-2; 7 nucleotides line up with TRBD1. In germline, CDR1 is MDHEN, CDR2 SYDVKM. Trimming removed 5 bases from V and 8 bases from J; junction bases left unmatched: 14. This CDR3 is built from 15 residues. CDR3 DNA sequence: TGTGCCAGCAGTCTCCGGACAGGTACACTGGCGGGCTACACCTTC. Protein: CASSLRTGTLAGYTF.

The rearrangement joins TRBV19 to TRBJ1-2; D remains unclear. Germline V CDR1 and CDR2: LNHDA, SQIVND (reference sequence). Between the trimmed V and J ends, which lost 1 base and 7 bases, there was a span of 13 bases. The CDR3 is 14 amino acids. This CDR3 is CASSIGSTSGGYTF. The CDR3 coding sequence is TGTGCCAGTAGTATAGGCTCAACCAGCGGTGGCTACACCTTC.

This clone was seen once. The chain recombines TRBV1 with TRBJ2-5; the table's TRBD2 call for D was not verified on the DNA. TRBV1 represents a pseudogene. CDR3 length equals 17 residues. CDR3 amino acids: CTSSPYSSGGAWETQYF. In nucleotides, the CDR3 is TGCACCAGCAGCCCATACTCTAGCGGGGGGGCTTGGGAGACCCAGTACTTC.

This clone has just a few counts. This rearrangement joins TRBV11-3 to TRBJ2-3, with D possibly TRBD2 on 5 matching bases. CDR3 length: 14 amino acids. The germline V gene has CDR1 SGHNT and CDR2 YENEEA. Trimming pared 2 bases from V and 10 bases from J, leaving 16 bases between. The CDR3 DNA reads as TGTGCCAGCAGCTTACGGACTTCACAGTCGGCGCAGTATTTT. Translated: CASSLRTSQSAQYF.

The chain couples TRBV19 to TRBJ1-4; tentative D call: TRBD1 (5 bases). CDR1 and CDR2 from the germline V gene are LNHDA and SQIVND (reference sequence). This CDR3 has 14 residues. Trimming took off 4 bases at V and 3 bases at J, with 9 bases between the two ends. The CDR3 DNA reads as TGTGCCAGTAGTAGCGGGGCGTCTAATGAAAAACTGTTTTTT. Translated, it gives CASSSGASNEKLFF.

This chain uses TRBV7-2 with TRBJ1-1; D not certain. Germline CDR1 is SGHTA and CDR2 is FQGNSA. CDR3 length equals 15 residues. Trimming took 2 bases from V and 4 from J, leaving 14 bases between them. The CDR3 region has the DNA TGTGCCAGCAGCTTAACCCCTTTGGGGAGCACTGAAGCTTTCTTT. Its protein product is CASSLTPLGSTEAFF.

This clone came up once. This chain links TRBV9 with TRBJ2-7; 8 nucleotides agree with TRBD1. CDR1 and CDR2 (germline): SGDLS, YYNGEE. With V trimmed by 3 bases and J by 2 bases, 4 bases remained unmatched. The CDR3 is 14 residues long. CDR3 DNA: TGTGCCAGCAGCGGTCCACAGGGGGCCTACGAGCAGTACTTC. Amino acid sequence: CASSGPQGAYEQYF.

This chain joins TRBV19 and TRBJ2-7, with TRBD2 matching 8 bases. Germline CDR1 LNHDA, CDR2 SQIVND (reference sequence). V lost 4 bases, J lost 1 base, and 6 bases stayed unmatched. The CDR3 is made up of 15 amino acids. CDR3 DNA: TGTGCCAGTAGTACCGGGGGGGGACGATCCTACGAGCAGTACTTC. Protein sequence: CASSTGGGRSYEQYF.

This clone has more than one count but fewer than ten. This chain links TRBV6-5 with TRBJ1-1; D unclear. CDR1 and CDR2 (germline): MNHEY, SVGAGI. There are 14 residues in the CDR3. Between the trimmed V and J ends, which lost 0 bases and 1 base, there was a span of 6 bases. CDR3: CASSYSAENTEAFF. The DNA of the CDR3 is TGTGCCAGCAGTTACTCGGCAGAGAACACTGAAGCTTTCTTT.

This chain joins TRBV7-2 and TRBJ2-5, with 16 nucleotides matching TRBD2. CDR1 and CDR2 from the germline V gene are SGHTA and FQGNSA. The CDR3 extends over 17 amino acids. The V gene end was trimmed by 6 bases and the J gene end by 5 bases; junction bases not matched to a gene: 9. This chain's CDR3 is CASRQGGTSGRAETQYF. CDR3 bases: TGTGCCAGCAGACAAGGCGGGACTAGCGGGAGGGCGGAGACCCAGTACTTC.

The chain recombines TRBV30 with TRBJ1-2; 8 bases match TRBD1. The CDR3 has 15 amino acids. Germline V gene data show CDR1 as GTSNPN and CDR2 as SVGIG (reference sequence). V was clipped by 0 bases and J by 6 bases; unmatched bases: 9. CDR3 region: CAWSVTRTGWDGYTF. The CDR3 coding sequence is TGTGCCTGGAGTGTTACCCGGACAGGGTGGGATGGCTACACCTTC.

The chain carries TRBV27 and TRBJ1-1; TRBD1 matches 9 bases. Germline CDR1 and CDR2: MNHEY and SMNVEV (reference sequence). Trimming at V came to 5 bases and at J to 11 bases, leaving 18 bases not matched to a gene. This CDR3 has 16 residues. The DNA for the CDR3 is TGTGCCAGCAGTCCCGGGACAGGGCTGCCACCGCGTTCGGCTTTCTTT. Its protein is CASSPGTGLPPRSAFF.

The chain carries TRBV5-1 and TRBJ1-3, with TRBD1 matching over 7 bases. This CDR3 is built from 18 residues. Germline loops: CDR1 SGHRS, CDR2 YFSETQ. V trimming: 4 bases; J trimming: 0 bases; junction bases outside the gene matches: 13. The CDR3: CASSPTPGTARSGNTIYF. Here the CDR3 DNA reads TGCGCCAGCAGCCCCACCCCTGGGACAGCACGCTCTGGAAACACCATATATTTT.

This clone was seen a few times. The rearrangement joins TRBV5-1 to TRBJ1-3, with D perhaps TRBD1 (5 bases). The germline gives CDR1 SGHRS, CDR2 YFSETQ. V lost 4 bases and J 5 bases, leaving 25 bases between the germline ends. The CDR3 loop spans 18 amino acids. This chain's CDR3 is CASSPRVSAETGRNTIYF. Here the CDR3 DNA reads TGCGCCAGCAGCCCCAGGGTATCTGCAGAAACGGGCAGAAACACCATATATTTT.